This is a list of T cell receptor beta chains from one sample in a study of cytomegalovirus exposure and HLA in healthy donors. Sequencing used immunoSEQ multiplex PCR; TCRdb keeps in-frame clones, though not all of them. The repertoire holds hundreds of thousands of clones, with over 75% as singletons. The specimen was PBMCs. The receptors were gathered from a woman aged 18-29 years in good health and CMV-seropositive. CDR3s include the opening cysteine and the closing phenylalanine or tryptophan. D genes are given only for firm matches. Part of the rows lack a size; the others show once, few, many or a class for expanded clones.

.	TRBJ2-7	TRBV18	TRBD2	TGTGCCAGCTCACGACAAGGGACTACCTCCTACGAGCAGTACTTC	CASSRQGTTSYEQYF
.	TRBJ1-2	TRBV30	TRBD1	TGTGCCTGGACCACTAGCCAGGGGGCGGATGGCTACACCTTC	CAWTTSQGADGYTF
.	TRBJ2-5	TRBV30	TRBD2	TGTGCCTGGAGTCCCCGACTAGCGGGAGGGCCGCGGGAGACCCAGTACTTC	CAWSPRLAGGPRETQYF
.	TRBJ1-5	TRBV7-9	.	TGTGCCAGCAGCTTCGGGAAAGAGAGGGGCAATCAGCCCCAGCATTTT	CASSFGKERGNQPQHF
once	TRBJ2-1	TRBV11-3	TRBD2	TGTGCCAGCAGCCCTTCTAGCGGGAGGGCCGTTGGAGATGAGCAGTTCTTC	CASSPSSGRAVGDEQFF
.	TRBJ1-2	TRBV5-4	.	TGTGCCAGCAGCTTATCGGCTAACTATGGCTACACCTTC	CASSLSANYGYTF
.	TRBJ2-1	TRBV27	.	TGTGCCAGCAGCCTGGGCAGGGGTAGGAATGAGCAGTTCTTC	CASSLGRGRNEQFF
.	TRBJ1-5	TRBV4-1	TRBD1	TGCGCCAGCAGCCAAGTGGGAAGGGGGCGGAACAATCAGCCCCAGCATTTT	CASSQVGRGRNNQPQHF
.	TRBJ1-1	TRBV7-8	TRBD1	TGTGCCAGCAGCTTGGTACAGGGGTTTCTCGGCACTGAAGCTTTCTTT	CASSLVQGFLGTEAFF
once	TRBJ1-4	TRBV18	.	TGTGCCAGCTCAACTACAGGGTTGGGGTCTAATGAAAAACTGTTTTTT	CASSTTGLGSNEKLFF
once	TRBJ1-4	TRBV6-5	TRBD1	TGTGCCAGCAGTGCACAGGGGCTGGGGGAAAAACTGTTTTTT	CASSAQGLGEKLFF
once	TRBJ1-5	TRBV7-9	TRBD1	TGTGCCAGCAGCCCCTTCGGACAGGCAAATCAGCCCCAGCATTTT	CASSPFGQANQPQHF
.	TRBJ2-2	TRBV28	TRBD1	TGTGCCAGCAGTGGGACAGGGATGGGCGGGGAGCTGTTTTTT	CASSGTGMGGELFF
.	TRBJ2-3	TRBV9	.	TGTGCCAGCAGCACGGGAGCATCAGATACGCAGTATTTT	CASSTGASDTQYF
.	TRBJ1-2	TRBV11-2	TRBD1	TGTGCCAGCAGCTCGGGACAGGGGGCGGGAAACACCTTC	CASSSGQGAGNTF
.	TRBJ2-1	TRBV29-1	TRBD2	TGCAGCGTTGGAGGGAGCCTGCTGGGACTAGCGGGTTTCTCCTACAATGAGCAGTTCTTC	CSVGGSLLGLAGFSYNEQFF
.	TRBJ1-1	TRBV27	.	TGTGCCAGCAGTTTGAACAGGAACACTGAAGCTTTCTTT	CASSLNRNTEAFF
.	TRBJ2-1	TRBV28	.	.	CASSTSKVAGYNEQFF
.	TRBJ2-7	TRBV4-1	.	TGCGCCAGCAGCCAAGATGTAGTGGTTTACGAGCAGTACTTC	CASSQDVVVYEQYF
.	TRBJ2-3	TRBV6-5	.	TGTGCCAGCACCTCCGCACAGGGTACAGATACGCAGTATTTT	CASTSAQGTDTQYF
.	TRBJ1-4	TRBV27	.	TGTGCCAGCAGTTTATTCAGGGGACCTAATGAAAAACTGTTTTTT	CASSLFRGPNEKLFF
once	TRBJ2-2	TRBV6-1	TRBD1	TGTGCCAGCAGAGCCGGGACAGCGAACACCGGGGAGCTGTTTTTT	CASRAGTANTGELFF
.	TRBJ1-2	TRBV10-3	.	TGTGCCATCAGTGAGTCCCAGGACTATGGCTACACCTTC	CAISESQDYGYTF
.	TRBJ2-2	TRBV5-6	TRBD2	TGTGCCAGCAGCGAGACTAGCGGGAACGATGTTGGGGAGCTGTTTTTT	CASSETSGNDVGELFF
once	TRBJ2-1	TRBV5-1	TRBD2	TGCGCCAGCAGCTTGGGAGTAGCGGGAGGGTTGGGCTCCTACAATGAGCAGTTCTTC	CASSLGVAGGLGSYNEQFF
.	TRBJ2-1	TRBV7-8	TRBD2	TGTGCCAGCAGTTCGCTAGCGGGAGGAGGTCCCTACAATGAGCAGTTCTTC	CASSSLAGGGPYNEQFF
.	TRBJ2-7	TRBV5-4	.	TGTGCCAGCAGACTGACTGGAAGATACGAGCAGTACTTC	CASRLTGRYEQYF
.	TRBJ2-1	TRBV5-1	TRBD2	TGCGCCAGCAGCTTGGCCTATGGAACTAGCGCTTACAATGAGCAGTTCTTC	CASSLAYGTSAYNEQFF
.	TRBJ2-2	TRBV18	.	TGTGCCAGCTCACCAACCCAGGCCGGGGAGCTGTTTTTT	CASSPTQAGELFF
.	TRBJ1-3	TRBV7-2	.	TGTGCCAGCAGCAGGACAGCGCGAAACACCATATATTTT	CASSRTARNTIYF
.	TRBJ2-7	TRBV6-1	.	TGTGCCAGCAGTGAAACGGTCCCAAGCTCCTACGAGCAGTACTTC	CASSETVPSSYEQYF
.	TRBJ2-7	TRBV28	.	TGTGCCAGCAGATCCAACTTTCCTCAACGCCCGTCTACCTACGAGCAGTACTTC	CASRSNFPQRPSTYEQYF
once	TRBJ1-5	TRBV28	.	TGTGCCAGCAGTTTAAGGGGACGGGGGAATCAGCCCCAGCATTTT	CASSLRGRGNQPQHF
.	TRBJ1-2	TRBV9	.	TGTGCCAGCAGCGTAGGCAACAGAGACTATGGCTACACCTTC	CASSVGNRDYGYTF
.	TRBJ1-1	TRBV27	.	TGTGCCAGCAGTCTCGGACGGGGGGTTGACACTGAAGCTTTCTTT	CASSLGRGVDTEAFF
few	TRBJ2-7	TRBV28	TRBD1	TGTGCCAGCAGTTTGCAGGGGGCCAACTACGAGCAGTACTTC	CASSLQGANYEQYF
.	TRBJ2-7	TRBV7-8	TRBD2	TGTGCCAGCAGCTTAGGACTAGCGGGAGCCCTACCTTACGAGCAGTACTTC	CASSLGLAGALPYEQYF
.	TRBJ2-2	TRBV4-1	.	TGCGCCAGCAGGCACACGGGACTCAACACCGGGGAGCTGTTTTTT	CASRHTGLNTGELFF
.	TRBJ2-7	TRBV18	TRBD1	TGTGCCAGCTCGATCATTGACAGGGGCCTTCCCTACGAGCAGTACTTC	CASSIIDRGLPYEQYF
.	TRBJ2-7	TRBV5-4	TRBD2	TGTGCCAGCAGCTTCCCGAGGACTAGCGGGCTAGGCTCCTACGAGCAGTACTTC	CASSFPRTSGLGSYEQYF
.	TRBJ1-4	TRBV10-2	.	TGCGCCAGCAGTGAGTCGGCAGGTACCGCAACTAATGAAAAACTGTTTTTT	CASSESAGTATNEKLFF
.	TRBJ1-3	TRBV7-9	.	TGTGCCAGCAGCTTATGGCAGGGTGGTTCTGGAAACACCATATATTTT	CASSLWQGGSGNTIYF
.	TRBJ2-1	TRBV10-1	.	TGCGCCAGCAGTGAGTCCGCTAGCGCCAATTACAATGAGCAGTTCTTC	CASSESASANYNEQFF
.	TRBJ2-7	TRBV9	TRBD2	TGTGCCAGCTCTCAGACTAGCGGGATTCAGAACGAGCAGTACTTC	CASSQTSGIQNEQYF
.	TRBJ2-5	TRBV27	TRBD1	TGTGCCAGCAGGACAGGGGCAGAGACCCAGTACTTC	CASRTGAETQYF
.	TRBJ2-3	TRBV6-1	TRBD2	TGTGCCAGTCCCCAGGTTAGCGGGAGGGCAGATACGCAGTATTTT	CASPQVSGRADTQYF
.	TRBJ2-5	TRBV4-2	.	TGTGCCAGCAGCCAAGGATCGGAGATCCGCCGGGAGACCCAGTACTTC	CASSQGSEIRRETQYF
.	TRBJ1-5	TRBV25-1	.	TGTGCCAGCAGTGAAAAAGTTCGGGGTCGCAATCAGCCCCAGCATTTT	CASSEKVRGRNQPQHF
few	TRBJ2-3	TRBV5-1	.	TGCGCCAGCAGGGACAGTTTCACAGATACGCAGTATTTT	CASRDSFTDTQYF